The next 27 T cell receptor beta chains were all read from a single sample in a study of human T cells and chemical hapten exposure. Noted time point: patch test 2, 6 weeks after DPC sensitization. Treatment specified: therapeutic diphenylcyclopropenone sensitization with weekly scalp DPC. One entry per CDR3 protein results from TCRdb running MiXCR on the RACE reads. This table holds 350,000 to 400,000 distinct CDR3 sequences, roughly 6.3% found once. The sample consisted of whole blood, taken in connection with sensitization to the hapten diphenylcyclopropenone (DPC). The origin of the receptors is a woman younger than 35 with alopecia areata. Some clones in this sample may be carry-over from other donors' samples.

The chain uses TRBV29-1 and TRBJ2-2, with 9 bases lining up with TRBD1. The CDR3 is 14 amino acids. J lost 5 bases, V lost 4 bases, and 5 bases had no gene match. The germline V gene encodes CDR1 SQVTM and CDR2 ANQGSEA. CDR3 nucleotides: TGCAGCGTTGTACAGGGGGCAGGAACCGGGGAGCTGTTTTTT. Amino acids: CSVVQGAGTGELFF.

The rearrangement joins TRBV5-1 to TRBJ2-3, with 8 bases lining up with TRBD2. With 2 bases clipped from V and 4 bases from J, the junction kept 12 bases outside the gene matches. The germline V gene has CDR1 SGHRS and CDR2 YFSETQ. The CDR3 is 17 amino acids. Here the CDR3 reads CASSFGTGGGTPDTQYF. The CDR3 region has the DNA TGCGCCAGCAGCTTTGGAACAGGCGGGGGGACGCCAGATACGCAGTATTTT.

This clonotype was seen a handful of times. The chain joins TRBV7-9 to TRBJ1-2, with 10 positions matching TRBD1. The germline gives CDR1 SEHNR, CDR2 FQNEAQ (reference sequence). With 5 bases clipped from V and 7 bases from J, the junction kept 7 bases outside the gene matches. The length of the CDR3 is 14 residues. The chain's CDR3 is CASSQGTGASGYTF. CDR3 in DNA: TGTGCCAGCAGCCAGGGGACAGGGGCATCTGGCTACACCTTC.

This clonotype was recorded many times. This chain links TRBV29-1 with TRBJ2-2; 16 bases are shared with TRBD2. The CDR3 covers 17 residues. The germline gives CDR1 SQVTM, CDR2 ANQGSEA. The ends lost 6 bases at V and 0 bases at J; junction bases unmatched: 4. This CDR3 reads CSVPGLAGGTNTGELFF. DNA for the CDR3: TGCAGCGTCCCGGGACTAGCGGGGGGGACGAACACCGGGGAGCTGTTTTTT.

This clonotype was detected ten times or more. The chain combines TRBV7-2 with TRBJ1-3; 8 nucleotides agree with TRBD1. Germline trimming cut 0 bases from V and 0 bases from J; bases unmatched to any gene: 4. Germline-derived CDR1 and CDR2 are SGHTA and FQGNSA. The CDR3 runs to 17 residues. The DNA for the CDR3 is TGTGCCAGCAGCTTAGCAAACAGGGGGTTCTCTGGAAACACCATATATTTT. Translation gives CASSLANRGFSGNTIYF.

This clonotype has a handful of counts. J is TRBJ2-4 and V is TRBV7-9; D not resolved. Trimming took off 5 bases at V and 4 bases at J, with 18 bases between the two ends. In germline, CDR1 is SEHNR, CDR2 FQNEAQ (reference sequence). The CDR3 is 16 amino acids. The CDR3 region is CASSPHLKNEKNIQYF. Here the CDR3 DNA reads TGTGCCAGCAGCCCCCACCTCAAGAATGAGAAAAACATTCAGTACTTC.

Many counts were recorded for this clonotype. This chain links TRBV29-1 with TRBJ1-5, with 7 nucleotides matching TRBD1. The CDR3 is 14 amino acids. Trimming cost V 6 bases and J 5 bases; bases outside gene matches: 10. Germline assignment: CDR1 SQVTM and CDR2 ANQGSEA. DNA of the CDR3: TGCAGCGTCGCGCCTACAGGGGCGGATCAGCCCCAGCATTTT. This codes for CSVAPTGADQPQHF.

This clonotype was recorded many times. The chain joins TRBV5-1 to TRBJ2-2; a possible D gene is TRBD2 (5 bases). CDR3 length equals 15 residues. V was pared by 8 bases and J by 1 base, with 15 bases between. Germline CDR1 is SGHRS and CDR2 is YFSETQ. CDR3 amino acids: CARTSGYQNTGELFF. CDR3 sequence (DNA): TGCGCCAGAACCTCGGGGTACCAGAACACCGGGGAGCTGTTTTTT.

CDR3 nucleotide sequence: TGTGCCAGCAGTCCCTACAGGGGTCCCCCCATCTACGAGCAGTACTTC. This gives the protein CASSPYRGPPIYEQYF. This rearrangement joins TRBV6-2 or TRBV6-3 to TRBJ2-7, with 7 positions matching TRBD1. Germline lookup yields CDR1 MNHEY and CDR2 SVGEGT. This CDR3 has 16 amino acids. The V gene end was trimmed by 5 bases and the J gene end by 3 bases; junction bases not matched to a gene: 13.

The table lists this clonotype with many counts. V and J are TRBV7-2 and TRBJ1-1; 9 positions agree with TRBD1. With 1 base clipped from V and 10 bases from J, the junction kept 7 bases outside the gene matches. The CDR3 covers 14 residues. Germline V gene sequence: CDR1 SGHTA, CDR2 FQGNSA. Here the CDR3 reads CASSLDRGQWLAFF. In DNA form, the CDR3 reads TGTGCCAGCAGCTTAGACAGGGGGCAGTGGCTAGCTTTCTTT.

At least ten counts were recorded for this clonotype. CDR3 sequence reads: CASGARLETQYF. The CDR3 DNA follows: TGTGCCAGCGGGGCTAGATTAGAGACCCAGTACTTC. The V call is TRBV6-1, the J call TRBJ2-5; possible D gene TRBD1, 5 bases. Trimming stripped 8 bases from V and 4 bases from J, with 11 bases between. The V gene's germline CDR1 is MNHNS and CDR2 SASEGT. This CDR3 spans 12 amino acids.

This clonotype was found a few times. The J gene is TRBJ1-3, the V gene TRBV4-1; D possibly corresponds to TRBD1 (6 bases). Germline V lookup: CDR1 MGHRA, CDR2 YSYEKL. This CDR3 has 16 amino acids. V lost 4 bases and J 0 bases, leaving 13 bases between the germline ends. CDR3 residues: CASSPDLGASGNTIYF. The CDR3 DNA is TGCGCCAGCAGCCCAGATCTGGGGGCCTCTGGAAACACCATATATTTT.

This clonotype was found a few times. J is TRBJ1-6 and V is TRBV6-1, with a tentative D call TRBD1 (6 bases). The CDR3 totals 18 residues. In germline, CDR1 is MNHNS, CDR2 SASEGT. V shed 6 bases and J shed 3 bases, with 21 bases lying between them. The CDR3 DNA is TGTGCCAGCAGCTCGGAGACAGGCCTGAATAACTATAATTCACCCCTCCACTTT. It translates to CASSSETGLNNYNSPLHF.

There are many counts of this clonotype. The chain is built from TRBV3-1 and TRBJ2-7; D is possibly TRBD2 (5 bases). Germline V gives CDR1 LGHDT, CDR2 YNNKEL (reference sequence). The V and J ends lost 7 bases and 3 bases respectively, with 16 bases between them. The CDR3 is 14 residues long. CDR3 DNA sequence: TGTGCCAGCACCCCGGGATCACGATACTACGAGCAGTACTTC. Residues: CASTPGSRYYEQYF.

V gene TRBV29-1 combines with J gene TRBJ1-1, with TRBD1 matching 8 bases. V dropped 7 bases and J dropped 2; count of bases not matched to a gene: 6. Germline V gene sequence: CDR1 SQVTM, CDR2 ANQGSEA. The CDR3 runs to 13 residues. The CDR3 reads CSADRGENTEAFF. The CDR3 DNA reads TGCAGCGCTGACAGGGGAGAAAACACTGAAGCTTTCTTT.

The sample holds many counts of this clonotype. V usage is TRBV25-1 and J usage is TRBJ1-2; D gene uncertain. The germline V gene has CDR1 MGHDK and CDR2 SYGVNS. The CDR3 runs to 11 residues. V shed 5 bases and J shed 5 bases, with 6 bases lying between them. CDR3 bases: TGTGCCAGCAGTATGGAGTATGGCTACACCTTC. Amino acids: CASSMEYGYTF.

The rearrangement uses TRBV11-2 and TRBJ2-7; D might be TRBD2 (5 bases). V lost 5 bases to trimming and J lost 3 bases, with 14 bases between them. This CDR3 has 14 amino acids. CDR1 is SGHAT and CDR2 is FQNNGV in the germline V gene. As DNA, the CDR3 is TGTGCCAGCAGCCCCGAGGGAAGAATCTACGAGCAGTACTTC. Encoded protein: CASSPEGRIYEQYF. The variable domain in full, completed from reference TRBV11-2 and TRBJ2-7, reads EAGVAQSPRYKIIEKRQSVAFWCNPISGHATLYWYQQILGQGPKLLIQFQNNGVVDDSQLPKDRFSAERLKGVDSTLKIQPAKLEDSAVYLCASSPEGRIYEQYFGPGTRLTVT.

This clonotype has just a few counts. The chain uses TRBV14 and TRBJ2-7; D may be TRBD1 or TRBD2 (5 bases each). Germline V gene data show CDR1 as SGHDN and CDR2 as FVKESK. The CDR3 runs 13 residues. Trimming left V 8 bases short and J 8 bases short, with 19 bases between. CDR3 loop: CASGKRDGEKQYF. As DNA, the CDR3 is TGTGCCAGCGGGAAACGGGACGGCGAGAAGCAGTACTTC.

The CDR3 DNA reads as TGTGCCAGCTCCCGCGGGGGTAGGGAAAAACTGTTTTTT. It specifies CASSRGGREKLFF. This chain joins TRBV7-2 and TRBJ1-4; a possible D gene is TRBD1 (5 bases). This CDR3 has 13 amino acids. V lost 8 bases to trimming and J lost 8 bases, with 15 bases between them. Germline-derived CDR1 and CDR2 are SGHTA and FQGNSA. Full variable domain (rest looked up from reference TRBV7-2 and TRBJ1-4): GAGVSQSPSNKVTEKGKDVELRCDPISGHTALYWYRQSLGQGLEFLIYFQGNSAPDKSGLPSDRFSAERTGGSVSTLTIQRTQQEDSAVYLCASSRGGREKLFFGSGTQLSVL.

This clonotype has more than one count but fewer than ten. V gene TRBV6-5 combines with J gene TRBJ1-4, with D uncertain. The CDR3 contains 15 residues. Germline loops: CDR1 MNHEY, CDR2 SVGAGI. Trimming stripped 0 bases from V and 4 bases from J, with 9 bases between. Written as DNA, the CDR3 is TGTGCCAGCAGTTACTCTGTTGGAGATAATGAAAAACTGTTTTTT. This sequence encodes CASSYSVGDNEKLFF.

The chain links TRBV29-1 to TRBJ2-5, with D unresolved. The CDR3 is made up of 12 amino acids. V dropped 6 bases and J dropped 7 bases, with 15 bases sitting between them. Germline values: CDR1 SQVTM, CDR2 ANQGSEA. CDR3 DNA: TGCAGCGTCCCCGACCGCGGTGGGACCCAGTACTTC. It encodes CSVPDRGGTQYF.

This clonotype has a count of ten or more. CDR3 sequence: CSVVGLEVGYTF. In DNA form, the CDR3 reads TGCAGCGTTGTGGGACTTGAGGTTGGCTACACCTTC. The V and J genes are TRBV29-1 and TRBJ1-2; tentative D call: TRBD1 (5 bases). Trimming removed 4 bases from V and 7 bases from J, with 13 bases in between. CDR1 SQVTM and CDR2 ANQGSEA come from the germline V gene. This CDR3 spans 12 amino acids. The complete variable domain, with remaining parts taken from reference TRBV29-1 and TRBJ1-2, reads SAVISQKPSRDICQRGTSLTIQCQVDSQVTMMFWYRQQPGQSLTLIATANQGSEATYESGFVIDKFPISRPNLTFSTLTVSNMSPEDSSIYLCSVVGLEVGYTFGSGTRLTVV.

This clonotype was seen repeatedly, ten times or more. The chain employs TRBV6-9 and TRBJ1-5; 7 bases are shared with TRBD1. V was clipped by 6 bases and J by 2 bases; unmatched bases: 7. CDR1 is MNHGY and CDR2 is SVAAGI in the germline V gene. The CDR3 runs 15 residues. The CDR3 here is CASSPTGEGNQPQHF. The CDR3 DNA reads TGTGCCAGCAGCCCCACAGGGGAGGGCAATCAGCCCCAGCATTTT.

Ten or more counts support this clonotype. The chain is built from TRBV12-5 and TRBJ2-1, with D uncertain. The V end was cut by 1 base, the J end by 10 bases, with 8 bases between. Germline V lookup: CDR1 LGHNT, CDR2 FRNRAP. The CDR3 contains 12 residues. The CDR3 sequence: CASGLALREQFF. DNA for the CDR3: TGTGCTAGTGGTTTGGCATTACGGGAGCAGTTCTTC.

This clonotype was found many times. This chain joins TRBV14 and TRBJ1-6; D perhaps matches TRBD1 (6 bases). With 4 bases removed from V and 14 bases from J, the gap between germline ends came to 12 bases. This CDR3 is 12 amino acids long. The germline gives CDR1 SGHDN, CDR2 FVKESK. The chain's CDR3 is CASSPGAATLHF. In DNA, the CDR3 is TGTGCCAGCAGCCCGGGGGCAGCAACCCTCCACTTT.

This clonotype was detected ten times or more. The chain's CDR3 is CASSQWPSDAYGYTF. The CDR3 DNA reads as TGCGCCAGCAGTCAATGGCCCAGTGACGCCTATGGCTACACCTTC. The chain has TRBV23-1 and TRBJ1-2, with D unclear. TRBV23-1 qualifies as an ORF whose function is uncertain. The CDR3 extends over 15 amino acids. Between the trimmed V and J ends, which lost 1 base and 4 bases, there was a span of 13 bases.

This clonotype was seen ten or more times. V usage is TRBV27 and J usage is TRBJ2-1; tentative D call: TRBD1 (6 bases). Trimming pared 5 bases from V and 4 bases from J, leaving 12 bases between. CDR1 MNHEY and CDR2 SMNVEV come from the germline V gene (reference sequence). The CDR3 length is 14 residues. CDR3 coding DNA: TGTGCCAGCAGTCCTCAGGGGAAATACAATGAGCAGTTCTTC. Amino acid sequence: CASSPQGKYNEQFF.